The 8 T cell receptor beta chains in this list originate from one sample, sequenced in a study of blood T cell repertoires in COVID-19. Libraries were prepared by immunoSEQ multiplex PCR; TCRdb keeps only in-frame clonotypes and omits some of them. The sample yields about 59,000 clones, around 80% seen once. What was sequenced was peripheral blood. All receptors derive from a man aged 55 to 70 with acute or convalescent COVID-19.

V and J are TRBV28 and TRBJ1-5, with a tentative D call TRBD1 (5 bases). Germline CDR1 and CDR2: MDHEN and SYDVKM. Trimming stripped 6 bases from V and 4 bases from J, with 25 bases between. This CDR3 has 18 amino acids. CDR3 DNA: TGTGCCAGCAGCCCCAATCGTGGGCAGGGAACTTGGAATCAGCCCCAGCATTTT. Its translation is CASSPNRGQGTWNQPQHF.

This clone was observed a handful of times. As DNA, the CDR3 is TGCAGTGCTAGTATAGGTGAGGATTCACCCCTCCACTTT. It translates to CSASIGEDSPLHF. J is TRBJ1-6 and V is TRBV20-1; D call uncertain. The CDR3 consists of 13 residues. CDR1 DFQATT and CDR2 SNEGSKA come from the germline V gene (reference sequence). V lost 3 bases to trimming and J lost 8 bases, with 11 bases between them.

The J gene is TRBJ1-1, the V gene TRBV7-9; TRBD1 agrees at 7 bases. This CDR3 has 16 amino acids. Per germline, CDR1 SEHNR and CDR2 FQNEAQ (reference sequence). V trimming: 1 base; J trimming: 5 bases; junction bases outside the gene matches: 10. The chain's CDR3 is CASSLVTGRRLTEAFF. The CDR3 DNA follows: TGTGCCAGCAGCTTAGTGACAGGGAGGAGGTTGACTGAAGCTTTCTTT.

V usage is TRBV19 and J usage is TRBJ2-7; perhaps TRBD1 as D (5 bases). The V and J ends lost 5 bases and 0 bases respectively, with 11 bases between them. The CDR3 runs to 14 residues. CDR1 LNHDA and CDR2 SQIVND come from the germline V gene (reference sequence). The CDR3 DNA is TGTGCCAGTAGTCAAGGGGCGAGCTCCTACGAGCAGTACTTC. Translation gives CASSQGASSYEQYF.

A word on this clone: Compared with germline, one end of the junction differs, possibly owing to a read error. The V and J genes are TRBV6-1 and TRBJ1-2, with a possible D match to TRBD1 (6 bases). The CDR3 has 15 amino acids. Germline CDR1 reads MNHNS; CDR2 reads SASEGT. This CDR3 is CASREERGARGGYTF. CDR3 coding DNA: TGTGCCAGCAGAGAAGAGCGGGGCGCGAGGGGGGGCTACACCTTC.

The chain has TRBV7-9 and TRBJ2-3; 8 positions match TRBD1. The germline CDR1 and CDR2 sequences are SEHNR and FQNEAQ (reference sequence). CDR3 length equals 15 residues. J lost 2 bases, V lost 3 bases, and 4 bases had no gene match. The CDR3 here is CASSFGQGATDTQYF. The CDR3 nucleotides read TGTGCCAGCAGCTTTGGGCAGGGGGCCACAGATACGCAGTATTTT.

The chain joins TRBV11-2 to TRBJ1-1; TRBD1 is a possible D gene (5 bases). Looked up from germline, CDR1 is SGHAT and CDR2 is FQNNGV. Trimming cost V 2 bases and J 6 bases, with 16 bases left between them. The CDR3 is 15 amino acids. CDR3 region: CASSLSGLPGPEAFF. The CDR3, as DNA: TGTGCCAGCAGCTTATCAGGGCTTCCGGGCCCTGAAGCTTTCTTT.

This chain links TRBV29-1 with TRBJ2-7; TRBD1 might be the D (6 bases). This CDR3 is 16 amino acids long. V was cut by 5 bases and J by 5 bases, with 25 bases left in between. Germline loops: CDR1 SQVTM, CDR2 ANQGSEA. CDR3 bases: TGCAGCGTTAGGGGTCAGGGGAATCGGCCGGGCCACGAGCAGTACTTC. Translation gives CSVRGQGNRPGHEQYF.